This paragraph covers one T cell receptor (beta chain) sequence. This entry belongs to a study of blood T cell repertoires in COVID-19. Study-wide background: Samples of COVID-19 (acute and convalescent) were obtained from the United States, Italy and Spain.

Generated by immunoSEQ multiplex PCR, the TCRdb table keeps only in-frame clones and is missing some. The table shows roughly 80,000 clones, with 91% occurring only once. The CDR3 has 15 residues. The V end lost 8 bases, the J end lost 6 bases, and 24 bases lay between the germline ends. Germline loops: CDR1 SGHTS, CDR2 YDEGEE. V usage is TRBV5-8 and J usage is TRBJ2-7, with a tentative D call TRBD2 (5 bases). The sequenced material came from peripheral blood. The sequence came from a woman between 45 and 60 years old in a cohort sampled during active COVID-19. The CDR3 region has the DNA TGTGCCAGTTTGAGGAGAGGGCAGGTACTGGGCGAGCAGTACTTC. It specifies CASLRRGQVLGEQYF.